Shown below are 30 T cell receptor beta chains from a single sample sequenced in a study of T cell responses to AZD1222 COVID-19 vaccine (dated by TCRdb to the early 2020s). Sample time point, as interpreted from the label and publication: baseline before first vaccination. Libraries were constructed by the immunoSEQ multiplex PCR assay. TCRdb took over this immuneACCESS table, retaining in-frame rearrangements with V and J assigned. Such tables are incomplete; in checked studies, under half of the missing clones stem from an unresolved V gene, and the remainder is unexplained. Recorded for this sample are some 100,000 clones; around 84% of them occurred a single time. Around 1.5% of the sample belongs to the ten largest clones. The sample in question was peripheral blood, obtained on day 0 of AZD1222 vaccination. These receptors were taken from an adult in good health.

The chain combines TRBV19 with TRBJ1-5; 10 nucleotides agree with TRBD1. Trimming at V came to 4 bases and at J to 3 bases, leaving 3 bases not matched to a gene. This CDR3 has 15 residues. Germline CDR1 is LNHDA and CDR2 is SQIVND (reference sequence). The CDR3 here is CASSTGQGFNQPQHF. The CDR3 nucleotides are TGTGCCAGTAGTACGGGACAGGGGTTCAATCAGCCCCAGCATTTT.

The genes are TRBV7-9 and TRBJ1-3; tentative D call: TRBD1 (5 bases). The CDR3 runs 15 residues. Germline V gene data show CDR1 as SEHNR and CDR2 as FQNEAQ (reference sequence). The V and J ends lost 6 bases and 0 bases respectively, with 12 bases between them. In DNA, the CDR3 is TGTGCCAGCAGTCCAGCAGGGAGCTCTGGAAACACCATATATTTT. Protein: CASSPAGSSGNTIYF. Filled out from reference TRBV7-9 and TRBJ1-3, the complete variable domain reads DTGVSQNPRHKITKRGQNVTFRCDPISEHNRLYWYRQTLGQGPEFLTYFQNEAQLEKSRLLSDRFSAERPKGSFSTLEIQRTEQGDSAMYLCASSPAGSSGNTIYFGEGSWLTVV.

The chain links TRBV29-1 to TRBJ1-1; no clear D. Trimming stripped 4 bases from V and 11 bases from J, with 11 bases between. Germline-derived CDR1 and CDR2 are SQVTM and ANQGSEA. The CDR3 contains 10 residues. The CDR3 nucleotides are TGCAGCGTTGTAGGCATCAGGGCTTTCTTT. It encodes CSVVGIRAFF.

CDR3 residues: CASSLTVAPATDEQFF. CDR3 sequence (DNA): TGTGCCAGCAGCTTAACGGTAGCCCCGGCGACGGATGAGCAGTTCTTC. This chain uses TRBV7-3 with TRBJ2-1; D not resolved. Per the germline V gene, CDR1 is SGHTA and CDR2 is FQGTGA. This CDR3 is 16 amino acids long. V shed 0 bases and J shed 8 bases, with 17 bases lying between them.

This clone was seen a few times. V is TRBV2 and J is TRBJ1-2, with D perhaps matching TRBD1 (5 bases). The CDR3 loop spans 12 amino acids. Germline loops: CDR1 SNHLY, CDR2 FYNNEI. The V gene lost 10 bases and the J gene lost 5 bases, with 14 bases spanning the gap. CDR3 nucleotide sequence: TGTGCCAATCCGGCATGGGGGTATGGCTACACCTTC. Encoded protein: CANPAWGYGYTF.

V is TRBV6-5 and J is TRBJ2-2; D gene unclear. The V and J ends lost 5 bases and 6 bases respectively, with 13 bases between them. CDR1 and CDR2 from the germline V gene are MNHEY and SVGAGI. This CDR3 is built from 14 residues. The CDR3 loop reads CASSPPGGSGELFF. The CDR3 bases are TGTGCCAGCAGTCCCCCGGGTGGGTCCGGGGAGCTGTTTTTT.

J is TRBJ2-1 and V is TRBV3-1 (or the pseudogene TRBV3-2), with D maybe TRBD1 (5 bases). CDR1 is LGHDT and CDR2 is YNNKEL in the germline V gene (reference sequence). V was pared by 0 bases and J by 6 bases, with 6 bases between. The CDR3 is made up of 13 amino acids. The CDR3 reads CASSQDRANEQFF. CDR3 in DNA: TGTGCCAGCAGCCAAGACAGGGCCAATGAGCAGTTCTTC.

The chain recombines TRBV21-1 with TRBJ1-1; TRBD1 was called by the table and not checked on the DNA. TRBV21-1 is a pseudogene segment. CDR3 length: 12 residues. CDR3 DNA: TGTGCCAGCAGCAAGGGCAGTACTGAAGCTTTCTTT. Amino acids: CASSKGSTEAFF.

The chain's CDR3 is CASSPGLAGGNYNEQFF. CDR3 bases: TGTGCCAGTAGTCCCGGACTAGCGGGAGGGAATTACAATGAGCAGTTCTTC. The V call is TRBV19, the J call TRBJ2-1, with 15 bases aligning to TRBD2. The CDR3 covers 17 residues. The V and J ends lost 5 bases and 4 bases, in that order; junction bases with no gene match: 6. CDR1 and CDR2 from the germline V gene are LNHDA and SQIVND (reference sequence).

The rearrangement joins TRBV4-3 to TRBJ1-2, with TRBD1 as a possible D gene (6 bases). CDR3 length: 14 amino acids. Germline CDR1 LGHNA, CDR2 YSLEER. V was trimmed by 3 bases and J by 5 bases, leaving 13 bases between them. The CDR3 is CASSQTGGSYGYTF. The CDR3 DNA is TGCGCCAGCAGCCAGACAGGCGGCTCTTATGGCTACACCTTC.

V and J are TRBV6-1 and TRBJ1-2; tentatively, D is TRBD1 (5 bases). Germline assignment: CDR1 MNHNS and CDR2 SASEGT. The CDR3 is made up of 16 amino acids. With 4 bases removed from V and 4 bases from J, the gap between germline ends came to 19 bases. The CDR3 region has the DNA TGTGCCAGCAGTGGAATGGGGGAAAGGAGAGGCTATGGCTACACCTTC. Its protein product is CASSGMGERRGYGYTF.

This chain links TRBV6-4 with TRBJ2-2; D unresolved. V lost 3 bases and J 3 bases, leaving 5 bases between the germline ends. Looked up from germline, CDR1 is MRHNA and CDR2 is SNTAGT. This CDR3 has 13 residues. The CDR3 is CASSDSDTGELFF. In DNA, the CDR3 is TGTGCCAGCAGTGATAGTGACACCGGGGAGCTGTTTTTT.

V is TRBV28 and J is TRBJ1-4, with D unresolved. The germline CDR1 and CDR2 sequences are MDHEN and SYDVKM. This CDR3 is built from 13 residues. Trimming left V 7 bases short and J 8 bases short, with 14 bases between. CDR3 protein: CASTGGGWEKLFF. The CDR3 DNA follows: TGTGCCAGCACGGGCGGAGGGTGGGAAAAACTGTTTTTT.

The rearrangement links TRBV19 to TRBJ2-5; D remains ambiguous. The germline gives CDR1 LNHDA, CDR2 SQIVND (reference sequence). CDR3 size: 15 residues. V was trimmed by 5 bases and J by 1 base, leaving 14 bases between them. The CDR3, as DNA: TGTGCCAGTAGTCCCCTCAAAGGCGCCCAAGAGACCCAGTACTTC. This sequence encodes CASSPLKGAQETQYF.

This chain connects TRBV19 to TRBJ1-5; D might be TRBD1 (6 bases). The CDR3 runs to 14 residues. V was shortened by 5 bases and J by 7 bases, with 15 bases between the two germline ends. Per the germline V gene, CDR1 is LNHDA and CDR2 is SQIVND (reference sequence). The CDR3 sequence is CASSGSSGVQPQHF. CDR3 bases: TGTGCCAGTAGTGGATCATCAGGGGTCCAGCCCCAGCATTTT.

The chain employs TRBV2 and TRBJ1-2; D perhaps matches TRBD1 (6 bases). The V end was cut by 4 bases, the J end by 4 bases, with 13 bases between. The CDR3 has 14 amino acids. Germline V gene data show CDR1 as SNHLY and CDR2 as FYNNEI. CDR3 amino acids: CASSVVSGAYGYTF. Here the CDR3 DNA reads TGTGCCAGCAGTGTCGTCTCAGGGGCCTATGGCTACACCTTC.

This clone was found a few times. The genes are TRBV5-6 and TRBJ1-2; the D is unclear. The germline V gene encodes CDR1 SGHDT and CDR2 YYEEEE. Trimming stripped 0 bases from V and 5 bases from J, with 5 bases between. The CDR3 consists of 12 residues. The CDR3, as DNA: TGTGCCAGCAGCTTGGCAGAATATGGCTACACCTTC. This translates into CASSLAEYGYTF.

The chain employs TRBV15 and TRBJ1-6; perhaps TRBD1 as D (5 bases). V dropped 5 bases and J dropped 7 bases, with 15 bases sitting between them. Germline CDR1 is LNHNV and CDR2 is YYDKDF (reference sequence). This CDR3 contains 15 residues. The CDR3 coding sequence is TGTGCCACCAGCGTGGGTCCGGAGGGGAATTCACCCCTCCACTTT. Its translation is CATSVGPEGNSPLHF.

This clone has just one count. The chain employs TRBV28 and TRBJ1-3, with D possibly TRBD1 on 6 matching bases. The germline V gene encodes CDR1 MDHEN and CDR2 SYDVKM. CDR3 length equals 17 residues. Between the trimmed V and J ends, which lost 6 bases and 0 bases, there was a span of 18 bases. The CDR3 DNA follows: TGTGCCAGCAGACCTAGGGGGGGCGACCTCTCTGGAAACACCATATATTTT. Amino acids: CASRPRGGDLSGNTIYF.

J is TRBJ1-1 and V is TRBV10-3; D is possibly TRBD1 (6 bases). V lost 2 bases, J lost 1 base, and 8 bases lay in between. The CDR3 length is 14 residues. Germline V gene data show CDR1 as ENHRY and CDR2 as SYGVKD. CDR3 in DNA: TGTGCCATCAGTGAGGGGGGCGCGAACACTGAAGCTTTCTTT. This translates into CAISEGGANTEAFF.

The gene calls are TRBV5-6 and TRBJ2-3; TRBD1 matches 7 bases. This CDR3 contains 15 residues. V dropped 0 bases and J dropped 2; count of bases not matched to a gene: 3. Germline V gives CDR1 SGHDT, CDR2 YYEEEE. CDR3 in amino acids: CASSLEGGYTDTQYF. In DNA, the CDR3 is TGTGCCAGCAGCTTGGAAGGGGGCTACACAGATACGCAGTATTTT.

The J gene is TRBJ2-3, the V gene TRBV27, with 7 bases aligning to TRBD2. Germline values: CDR1 MNHEY, CDR2 SMNVEV (reference sequence). The CDR3 consists of 17 residues. The J segment lost 2 bases and the V segment lost 1 base, leaving 9 bases of the junction unmatched. The CDR3 DNA follows: TGTGCCAGCAGTTTATGGGTTGGCACTAGCGTCACAGATACGCAGTATTTT. It codes for CASSLWVGTSVTDTQYF.

The gene calls are TRBV2 and TRBJ2-6; the D is unclear. CDR3 length equals 16 residues. V lost 5 bases and J 0 bases, leaving 11 bases between the germline ends. Germline CDR1 and CDR2: SNHLY and FYNNEI. The CDR3 region is CASSKSRSSGANVLTF. The CDR3, as DNA: TGTGCCAGCAGTAAATCCAGGAGCTCTGGGGCCAACGTCCTGACTTTC.

The V gene is TRBV18, the J gene TRBJ1-1; D not resolved. CDR3 length equals 12 residues. The germline V gene encodes CDR1 KGHSH and CDR2 LQKENI. Between the trimmed V and J ends, which lost 0 bases and 1 base, there was a span of 0 bases. The CDR3 sequence: CASSPPNTEAFF. The CDR3 DNA sequence: TGTGCCAGCTCACCACCGAACACTGAAGCTTTCTTT.

The chain joins TRBV10-3 to TRBJ2-7, with D maybe TRBD2 (5 bases). The CDR3 is 14 amino acids. From germline, CDR1 is ENHRY and CDR2 SYGVKD. With 7 bases removed from V and 4 bases from J, the gap between germline ends came to 17 bases. The CDR3 is CAIKGETGMYEQYF. Here the CDR3 DNA reads TGTGCCATCAAGGGCGAGACCGGGATGTACGAGCAGTACTTC.

The V call is TRBV3-1 (or the pseudogene TRBV3-2), the J call TRBJ1-4, with a possible D match to TRBD1 (6 bases). CDR3 length: 13 amino acids. The ends were cut back, 5 bases at V and 8 bases at J, with 12 bases in the middle. Germline V gene sequence: CDR1 LGHDT, CDR2 YNNKEL (reference sequence). CDR3 sequence: CASSSGGGEKLFF. The CDR3 nucleotides read TGTGCCAGCAGCTCGGGGGGCGGGGAAAAACTGTTTTTT.

This chain joins TRBV11-1 and TRBJ1-1; 8 positions agree with TRBD1. CDR1 is SGHAT and CDR2 is FQDESV in the germline V gene (reference sequence). Trimming at V came to 3 bases and at J to 11 bases, leaving 17 bases not matched to a gene. This CDR3 contains 16 residues. This CDR3 is CASSFVGTGLTGGAFF. In DNA, the CDR3 is TGTGCCAGCAGCTTTGTCGGGACAGGCCTCACGGGGGGTGCTTTCTTT.

The CDR3 DNA reads TGTGCCAGCAGCTTAGTCTGGGCAAAAGGGGGCACAGATACGCAGTATTTT. Translating it yields CASSLVWAKGGTDTQYF. The rearrangement joins TRBV7-9 to TRBJ2-3; D possibly corresponds to TRBD1 (5 bases). The germline V and J ends were trimmed by 1 base and 1 base, with 15 bases remaining between them. The CDR3 covers 17 residues. Germline CDR1 and CDR2: SEHNR and FQNEAQ (reference sequence).

This clone was found a few times. V is TRBV30 and J is TRBJ1-2; no firm D call. Germline CDR1 GTSNPN, CDR2 SVGIG (reference sequence). The CDR3 totals 14 residues. V lost 0 bases and J lost 7, with 15 bases in between. The CDR3 bases are TGTGCCTGGAGTGTGGGGTCGGGTTACCGTGGCTACACCTTC. It specifies CAWSVGSGYRGYTF. The variable domain in full, with the rest retrieved from reference TRBV30 and TRBJ1-2, is SQTIHQWPATLVQPVGSPLSLECTVEGTSNPNLYWYRQAAGRGLQLLFYSVGIGQISSEVPQNLSASRPQDRQFILSSKKLLLSDSGFYLCAWSVGSGYRGYTFGSGTRLTVV.

V and J are TRBV7-9 and TRBJ1-6; D ambiguous. CDR1 and CDR2 from the germline V gene are SEHNR and FQNEAQ (reference sequence). V was clipped by 5 bases and J by 10 bases, with 12 bases between them. This CDR3 contains 13 residues. CDR3 sequence reads: CASSVDTGSPLHF. In DNA, the CDR3 is TGTGCCAGCAGCGTAGATACGGGCTCACCCCTCCACTTT.